The 13 T cell receptor beta chains reported below all come from one sample, sequenced in a study of Ad26.COV2.S vaccination and SARS-CoV-2 variants. Sequencing was performed with immunoSEQ multiplex PCR; in TCRdb, only in-frame clones are kept and a portion is missing. The sample lists roughly 100,000 clones; over 60% were seen once. The sample in question was peripheral blood, obtained after recovery from COVID-19. These receptors all stem from a human donor who had recovered from COVID-19.

This rearrangement joins TRBV9 to TRBJ2-5; weak D call: TRBD1 (6 bases). V dropped 5 bases and J dropped 2 bases, with 13 bases sitting between them. The CDR3 is made up of 14 amino acids. Germline CDR1 and CDR2: SGDLS and YYNGEE. CDR3 bases: TGTGCCAGCAGTCAGAGGGGGACACAAGAGACCCAGTACTTC. Translating gives CASSQRGTQETQYF.

V is TRBV7-2 and J is TRBJ2-2; 7 bases are shared with TRBD2. Unmatched junction bases numbered 5, after V lost 4 bases and J lost 0 bases. The CDR3 contains 16 residues. The germline CDR1 and CDR2 sequences are SGHTA and FQGNSA. CDR3 in amino acids: CASSSMGGTNTGELFF. The CDR3 nucleotides are TGTGCCAGCAGCTCCATGGGGGGGACGAACACCGGGGAGCTGTTTTTT.

The J gene is TRBJ2-1, the V gene TRBV28; 10 bases agree with TRBD1. Germline V CDR1 and CDR2: MDHEN, SYDVKM. Unmatched junction bases numbered 3, after V lost 5 bases and J lost 2 bases. The CDR3 runs 15 residues. CDR3 coding DNA: TGTGCCAGCAGTCCGGACAGGGGGGCCTACAATGAGCAGTTCTTC. Translation gives CASSPDRGAYNEQFF.

The chain employs TRBV11-3 and TRBJ2-2, with TRBD1 identical over 7 bases. V lost 5 bases, J lost 2 bases, and 5 bases stayed unmatched. This CDR3 comprises 15 residues. The V gene's germline CDR1 is SGHNT and CDR2 YENEEA. The CDR3 nucleotides are TGTGCCAGCAGCCCCGGGGACAGCAACACCGGGGAGCTGTTTTTT. Translating it yields CASSPGDSNTGELFF.

The rearrangement uses TRBV6-2 or TRBV6-3 and TRBJ2-1; TRBD2 is a possible D gene (6 bases). This CDR3 has 11 residues. CDR1 is MNHEY and CDR2 is SVGEGT in the germline V gene. V lost 4 bases, J lost 10 bases, and 8 bases lay in between. Here the CDR3 reads CASSSSGEQFF. CDR3 DNA sequence: TGTGCCAGCAGTTCGAGCGGGGAGCAGTTCTTC.

The rearrangement uses TRBV4-3 and TRBJ1-3; unclear D gene. The germline V and J ends were trimmed by 0 bases and 4 bases, with 1 base remaining between them. The CDR3 is made up of 12 amino acids. CDR1 and CDR2 (germline): LGHNA, YSLEER. Here the CDR3 DNA reads TGCGCCAGCAGCCAAGACGGAAACACCATATATTTT. Amino acids: CASSQDGNTIYF.

This chain connects TRBV5-5 to TRBJ1-5; tentatively, D is TRBD1 (6 bases). Trimming removed 4 bases from V and 2 bases from J, with 10 bases in between. Looked up from germline, CDR1 is SGHKS and CDR2 is YYEKEE (reference sequence). CDR3 length: 14 amino acids. CDR3 in amino acids: CASSEQGGNQPQHF. The CDR3 DNA is TGTGCCAGCAGCGAACAGGGCGGCAATCAGCCCCAGCATTTT. The full variable domain, rest sourced from reference TRBV5-5 and TRBJ1-5, is DAGVTQSPTHLIKTRGQQVTLRCSPISGHKSVSWYQQVLGQGPQFIFQYYEKEERGRGNFPDRFSARQFPNYSSELNVNALLLGDSALYLCASSEQGGNQPQHFGDGTRLSIL.

The gene calls are TRBV30 and TRBJ1-1, with D hard to call. The CDR3 length is 11 residues. V was clipped by 0 bases and J by 6 bases, with 5 bases between them. From germline, CDR1 is GTSNPN and CDR2 SVGIG (reference sequence). CDR3 nucleotide sequence: TGTGCCTGGAGTGTGGGCGCTGAAGCTTTCTTT. Translating gives CAWSVGAEAFF.

This clone has only a few counts. This chain links TRBV29-1 with TRBJ2-5; D is perhaps TRBD1 (6 bases). V gave up 1 base and J gave up 3 bases, with 12 bases separating them. This CDR3 spans 14 amino acids. Germline values: CDR1 SQVTM, CDR2 ANQGSEA. CDR3 sequence: CSVEATGWEETQYF. The CDR3 coding sequence is TGCAGCGTTGAAGCTACAGGGTGGGAAGAGACCCAGTACTTC.

V gene TRBV2 combines with J gene TRBJ1-2; possibly TRBD1 for D (5 bases). Germline CDR1 is SNHLY and CDR2 is FYNNEI. The CDR3 contains 14 residues. Trimming took 6 bases from V and 0 from J, leaving 11 bases between them. The CDR3 DNA follows: TGTGCCAGCAGGGAGGACATCTCTAACTATGGCTACACCTTC. Protein product: CASREDISNYGYTF.

This chain uses TRBV27 with TRBJ2-1; 11 bases fit TRBD1. The CDR3 loop spans 16 amino acids. V shed 4 bases and J 11 bases; nucleotides not matched to a gene: 13. Germline V gene sequence: CDR1 MNHEY, CDR2 SMNVEV (reference sequence). Here the CDR3 DNA reads TGTGCCAGCAGTTCCCAACTTCGGACAGGGGGCCCTCAGCAGTTCTTC. Translation: CASSSQLRTGGPQQFF.

V and J are TRBV4-1 and TRBJ2-2; 7 nucleotides align to TRBD1. V trimming: 3 bases; J trimming: 7 bases; junction bases outside the gene matches: 5. The CDR3 covers 14 residues. The germline gives CDR1 MGHRA, CDR2 YSYEKL. CDR3 amino acids: CASSHRQGNGELFF. DNA of the CDR3: TGCGCCAGCAGCCACAGACAGGGTAACGGGGAGCTGTTTTTT.

The chain is built from TRBV2 and TRBJ1-5; possible D gene TRBD1, 5 bases. This CDR3 is built from 16 residues. V lost 6 bases, J lost 2 bases, and 17 bases lay in between. The germline CDR1 and CDR2 sequences are SNHLY and FYNNEI. The CDR3 region is CASRGVRVRGNQPQHF. The CDR3 region has the DNA TGTGCCAGCAGGGGGGTACGAGTCCGCGGCAATCAGCCCCAGCATTTT.